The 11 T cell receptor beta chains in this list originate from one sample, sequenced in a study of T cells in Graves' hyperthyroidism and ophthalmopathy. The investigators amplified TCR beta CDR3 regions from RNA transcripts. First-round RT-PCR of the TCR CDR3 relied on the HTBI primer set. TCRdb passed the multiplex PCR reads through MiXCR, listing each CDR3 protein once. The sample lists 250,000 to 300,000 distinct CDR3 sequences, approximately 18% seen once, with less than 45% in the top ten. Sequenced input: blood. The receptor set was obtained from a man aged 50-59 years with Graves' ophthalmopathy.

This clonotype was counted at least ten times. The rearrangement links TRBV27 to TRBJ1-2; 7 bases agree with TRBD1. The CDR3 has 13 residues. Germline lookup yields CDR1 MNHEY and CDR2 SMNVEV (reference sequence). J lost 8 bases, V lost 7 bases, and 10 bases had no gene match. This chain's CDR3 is CASKMTGLGGYTF. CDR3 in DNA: TGTGCCAGCAAGATGACAGGGTTGGGAGGCTACACCTTC.

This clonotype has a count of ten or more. The chain's CDR3 is CSANGGGTDTQYF. The CDR3 DNA follows: TGCAGTGCTAATGGGGGTGGCACAGATACGCAGTATTTT. V and J are TRBV20-1 and TRBJ2-3, with D tentatively TRBD1 or TRBD2 (5 bases each). Trimming took off 4 bases at V and 1 base at J, with 9 bases between the two ends. The V gene's germline CDR1 is DFQATT and CDR2 SNEGSKA (reference sequence). This CDR3 has 13 residues.

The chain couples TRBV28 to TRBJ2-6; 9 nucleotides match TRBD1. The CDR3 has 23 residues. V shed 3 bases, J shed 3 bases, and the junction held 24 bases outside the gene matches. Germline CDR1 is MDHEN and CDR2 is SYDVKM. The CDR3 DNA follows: TGTGCCAGCAGTTTCAACAGGGGGCGCGGTTCTAACCTAGGGTCCGGTGGGGCCAACGTCCTGACTTTC. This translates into CASSFNRGRGSNLGSGGANVLTF.

This CDR3 reads CAWSTTPVRNTEAFF. CDR3 coding DNA: TGTGCCTGGAGTACAACCCCGGTGAGGAACACTGAAGCTTTCTTT. The chain uses TRBV30 and TRBJ1-1; no reliable D call. V was pared by 2 bases and J by 1 base, with 14 bases between. The CDR3 totals 15 residues. Germline V lookup: CDR1 GTSNPN, CDR2 SVGIG (reference sequence).

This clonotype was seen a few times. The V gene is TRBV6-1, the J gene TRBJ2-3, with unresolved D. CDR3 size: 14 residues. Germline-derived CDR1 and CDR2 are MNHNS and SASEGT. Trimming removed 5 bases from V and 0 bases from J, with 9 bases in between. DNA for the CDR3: TGTGCCAGCAGTTTGACGGACAGCACAGATACGCAGTATTTT. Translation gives CASSLTDSTDTQYF.

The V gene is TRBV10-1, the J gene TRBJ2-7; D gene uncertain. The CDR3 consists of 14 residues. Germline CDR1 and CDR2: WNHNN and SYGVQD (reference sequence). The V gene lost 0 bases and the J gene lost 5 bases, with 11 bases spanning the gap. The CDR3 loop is CASSESGVNHEQYF. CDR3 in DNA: TGCGCCAGCAGTGAGTCCGGAGTGAACCACGAGCAGTACTTC.

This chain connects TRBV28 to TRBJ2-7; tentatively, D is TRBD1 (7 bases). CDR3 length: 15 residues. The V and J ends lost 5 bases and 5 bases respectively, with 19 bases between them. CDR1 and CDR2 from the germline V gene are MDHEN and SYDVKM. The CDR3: CASSAPRGEKNEQYF. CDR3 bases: TGTGCCAGCAGTGCCCCCAGGGGGGAAAAAAACGAGCAGTACTTC.

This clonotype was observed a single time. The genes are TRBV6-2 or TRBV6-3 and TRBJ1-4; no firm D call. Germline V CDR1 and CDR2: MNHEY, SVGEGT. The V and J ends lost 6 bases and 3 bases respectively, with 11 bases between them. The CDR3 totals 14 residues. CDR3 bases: TGTGCCAGCAGCGGCCGGAACTCTAATGAAAAACTGTTTTTT. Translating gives CASSGRNSNEKLFF.

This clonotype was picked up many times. Written as DNA, the CDR3 is TGCGCCAGCAGCTTTTTTCAGGGGGCTAACAATGAGCAGTTCTTC. Translating it yields CASSFFQGANNEQFF. The chain recombines TRBV5-1 with TRBJ2-1; 8 bases agree with TRBD1. CDR3 length: 15 amino acids. Germline V gene lookup returns CDR1 SGHRS and CDR2 YFSETQ. V lost 2 bases, J lost 5 bases, and 6 bases stayed unmatched.

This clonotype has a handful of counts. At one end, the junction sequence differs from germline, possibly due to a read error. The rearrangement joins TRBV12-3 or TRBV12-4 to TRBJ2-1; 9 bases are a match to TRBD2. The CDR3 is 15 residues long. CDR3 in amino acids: CASRLAGAHYNEQFF. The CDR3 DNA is TGTGCCAGCAGATTAGCGGGAGCCCATTACAATGAGCAGTTCTTC.

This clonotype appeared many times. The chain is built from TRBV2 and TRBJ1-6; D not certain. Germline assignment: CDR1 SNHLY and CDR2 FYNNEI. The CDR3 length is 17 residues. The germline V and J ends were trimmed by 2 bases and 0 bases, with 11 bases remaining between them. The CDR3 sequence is CASSELGRSSYNSPLHF. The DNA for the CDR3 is TGTGCCAGCAGTGAACTTGGGCGGAGCTCCTATAATTCACCCCTCCACTTT. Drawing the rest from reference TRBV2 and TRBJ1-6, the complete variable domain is EPEVTQTPSHQVTQMGQEVILRCVPISNHLYFYWYRQILGQKVEFLVSFYNNEISEKSEIFDDQFSVERPDGSNFTLKIRSTKLEDSAMYFCASSELGRSSYNSPLHFGNGTRLTVT.